The 19 T cell receptor beta chains below were found in one sample sequenced in a study of identical twins. Using its own MiXCR run on the 5' RACE reads, TCRdb lists one record per CDR3 protein. The profile shows about 530,000 distinct CDR3 sequences, about 20% of them singletons. Separately, the same data were catalogued under a study of yellow fever vaccine responses in identical twins.

The sample comprised CD4+ T cells sorted from blood. The receptors derive from a woman aged 18-30 years in good health.

The CDR3 is CSASRSGARTDTQYF. The CDR3 coding sequence is TGCAGTGCTAGTCGTAGCGGGGCCCGCACAGATACGCAGTATTTT. The J gene is TRBJ2-3, the V gene TRBV20-1; 8 bases map to TRBD2. Germline CDR1 reads DFQATT; CDR2 reads SNEGSKA (reference sequence). The ends lost 3 bases at V and 1 base at J; junction bases unmatched: 6. The CDR3 totals 15 residues.

This clonotype was observed a handful of times. The genes are TRBV6-1 and TRBJ2-7; 7 bases align to TRBD2. Trimming removed 7 bases from V and 1 base from J; junction bases left unmatched: 7. Germline CDR1 MNHNS, CDR2 SASEGT. CDR3 size: 14 residues. The CDR3 bases are TGTGCCAGCAATGATGTGGGGGGGTCCTACGAGCAGTACTTC. This gives the protein CASNDVGGSYEQYF.

V gene TRBV12-3 or TRBV12-4 combines with J gene TRBJ1-4; D not certain. The CDR3 length is 17 residues. V lost 5 bases, J lost 2 bases, and 18 bases lay in between. CDR3 DNA sequence: TGTGCCAGCAGTCCATATTTCCCCGCGGCTACTAATGAAAAACTGTTTTTT. It specifies CASSPYFPAATNEKLFF.

This clonotype was observed a few times. V is TRBV4-1 and J is TRBJ2-4; D ambiguous. In germline, CDR1 is MGHRA, CDR2 YSYEKL. V was shortened by 7 bases and J by 2 bases, with 18 bases between the two germline ends. The CDR3 has 16 amino acids. As DNA, the CDR3 is TGCGCCAGCACGCCACTTGTCGTTTTGACCAAAAACATTCAGTACTTC. The encoded protein is CASTPLVVLTKNIQYF.

The chain couples TRBV29-1 to TRBJ2-1; 9 nucleotides line up with TRBD1. CDR1 is SQVTM and CDR2 is ANQGSEA in the germline V gene. After removal of 8 bases from V and 7 bases from J, the junction contained 6 bases not matched to a gene. This CDR3 is 12 amino acids long. As DNA, the CDR3 is TGCAGCCTAAGACAGGGGGAGAATGAGCAGTTCTTC. Translated: CSLRQGENEQFF.

The chain recombines TRBV9 with TRBJ2-3; no definite D call. CDR1 is SGDLS and CDR2 is YYNGEE in the germline V gene. Trimming shortened V by 2 bases and J by 2 bases, and 15 bases separated the two germline ends. CDR3 length: 16 residues. Written as DNA, the CDR3 is TGTGCCAGCAGCGTCGAACCCGCGGCGGTCACAGATACGCAGTATTTT. Protein sequence: CASSVEPAAVTDTQYF.

DNA of the CDR3: TGTGCCAGCAGCGTAGGGGGGCTCGATATTACAGATACGCAGTATTTT. Protein: CASSVGGLDITDTQYF. The chain has TRBV9 and TRBJ2-3; TRBD1 is a possible D gene (6 bases). Germline lookup yields CDR1 SGDLS and CDR2 YYNGEE. The CDR3 loop spans 16 amino acids. The germline V and J ends were trimmed by 0 bases and 3 bases, with 14 bases remaining between them. The whole variable domain, filled in from reference TRBV9 and TRBJ2-3, reads DSGVTQTPKHLITATGQRVTLRCSPRSGDLSVYWYQQSLDQGLQFLIQYYNGEERAKGNILERFSAQQFPDLHSELNLSSLELGDSALYFCASSVGGLDITDTQYFGPGTRLTVL.

The rearrangement joins TRBV3-1 to TRBJ2-1; D not resolved. This CDR3 comprises 14 residues. The V gene's germline CDR1 is LGHDT and CDR2 YNNKEL (reference sequence). The V and J ends lost 1 base and 8 bases respectively, with 12 bases between them. DNA of the CDR3: TGTGCCAGCAGCCAAGCTGCGACCCTTCATGAGCAGTTCTTC. This sequence encodes CASSQAATLHEQFF.

This clonotype appeared a few times. The chain combines TRBV2 with TRBJ2-1; TRBD2 aligns across 10 bases. V lost 7 bases to trimming and J lost 7 bases; unmatched junction nucleotides: 13. This CDR3 comprises 16 residues. Per the germline V gene, CDR1 is SNHLY and CDR2 is FYNNEI. The CDR3 region has the DNA TGTGCCAGCAAAAATCCGGGACTAGCGACCAGGAATGAGCAGTTCTTC. This codes for CASKNPGLATRNEQFF.

This chain uses TRBV27 with TRBJ2-2; 10 bases align to TRBD2. Germline CDR1 reads MNHEY; CDR2 reads SMNVEV (reference sequence). The CDR3 runs to 15 residues. V lost 6 bases and J lost 4; bases outside the gene matches: 5. Here the CDR3 DNA reads TGTGCCAGCAGGCCGGGACTAGCGACCACCGGGGAGCTGTTTTTT. Translating gives CASRPGLATTGELFF.

The chain employs TRBV27 and TRBJ2-2; no reliable D call. The CDR3 totals 16 residues. The germline V gene has CDR1 MNHEY and CDR2 SMNVEV (reference sequence). The germline V and J ends were trimmed by 1 base and 2 bases, with 11 bases remaining between them. The CDR3 region is CASSLYWGLNTGELFF. CDR3 DNA: TGTGCCAGCAGTTTATATTGGGGATTAAACACCGGGGAGCTGTTTTTT.

This clonotype came up a few times. The chain is built from TRBV20-1 and TRBJ2-1; D is tentatively TRBD1 or TRBD2 (6 bases each). V was trimmed by 0 bases and J by 5 bases, leaving 20 bases between them. The CDR3 has 17 residues. The germline gives CDR1 DFQATT, CDR2 SNEGSKA (reference sequence). The CDR3 DNA follows: TGCAGTGCTAGAGAGAACCTCAGGGGAGGTACGGACAATGAGCAGTTCTTC. Protein sequence: CSARENLRGGTDNEQFF.

The rearrangement joins TRBV29-1 to TRBJ2-3, with 10 bases lining up with TRBD2. CDR3 length: 16 amino acids. V trimming: 4 bases; J trimming: 5 bases; junction bases outside the gene matches: 12. The V gene's germline CDR1 is SQVTM and CDR2 ANQGSEA. The CDR3 DNA follows: TGCAGCGTTGTTGGGGTAGCGGGAGGCCGGGGAGATACGCAGTATTTT. It specifies CSVVGVAGGRGDTQYF.

This clonotype showed up just once. This rearrangement joins TRBV2 to TRBJ2-5; TRBD2 matches 9 bases. Germline trimming cut 8 bases from V and 2 bases from J; bases unmatched to any gene: 9. The CDR3 is 15 residues long. Per germline, CDR1 SNHLY and CDR2 FYNNEI. CDR3 in DNA: TGTGCCAGCGATCTTCGCGGGGGGGAACAAGAGACCCAGTACTTC. It specifies CASDLRGGEQETQYF.

The chain joins TRBV20-1 to TRBJ2-1, with D uncertain. This CDR3 is 16 amino acids long. V lost 1 base and J 0 bases, leaving 13 bases between the germline ends. In germline, CDR1 is DFQATT, CDR2 SNEGSKA (reference sequence). The CDR3 DNA reads as TGCAGTGCTAGAGTTCCCACGGTGAGCTCCTACAATGAGCAGTTCTTC. This translates into CSARVPTVSSYNEQFF.

The V and J genes are TRBV20-1 and TRBJ2-3; D possibly uses TRBD1 or TRBD2 (6 bases each). The V gene lost 4 bases and the J gene lost 2 bases, with 16 bases spanning the gap. The CDR3 sequence is 15 residues long. Looked up from germline, CDR1 is DFQATT and CDR2 is SNEGSKA (reference sequence). The CDR3 spells CSATGAGENTDTQYF. CDR3 nucleotide sequence: TGCAGTGCTACGGGGGCTGGCGAAAACACAGATACGCAGTATTTT.

The V call is TRBV5-6, the J call TRBJ2-1; the match to TRBD2 covers 10 bases. With 1 base clipped from V and 10 bases from J, the junction kept 11 bases outside the gene matches. CDR1 SGHDT and CDR2 YYEEEE come from the germline V gene. CDR3 length equals 16 residues. CDR3 in amino acids: CASSLFSASGSLEQFF. CDR3 DNA sequence: TGTGCCAGCAGCTTGTTTTCCGCTAGCGGGAGCTTAGAGCAGTTCTTC.

The CDR3 spells CASSRRGAGQPQHF. CDR3 DNA: TGTGCCAGCAGTCGCCGCGGGGCGGGACAGCCCCAGCATTTT. The chain combines TRBV12-3 or TRBV12-4 with TRBJ1-5, with TRBD1 as a possible D gene (5 bases). The CDR3 totals 14 residues. Deletions cut 5 bases from V and 7 bases from J, with 15 bases between.

The chain recombines TRBV7-2 with TRBJ2-1; 9 positions agree with TRBD2. The CDR3 runs to 17 residues. Germline loops: CDR1 SGHTA, CDR2 FQGNSA. Germline trimming cut 1 base from V and 2 bases from J; bases unmatched to any gene: 6. The CDR3, as DNA: TGTGCCAGCAGCTTAGTGGCTAGCGGGACCCCCTACAATGAGCAGTTCTTC. This gives the protein CASSLVASGTPYNEQFF.